The rows below give T cell receptor beta chains drawn from one sample of a study of beta chain features in type 1 diabetes. Sequencing used immunoSEQ multiplex PCR; TCRdb keeps in-frame clones, though not all of them. Of about 360,000 clones in the sample, roughly 12% were seen once. The sample consisted of naive CD4+ T cells from blood. These receptors all come from a woman aged 18-29 years with type 1 diabetes. Both conserved end residues are part of each CDR3. The D gene is left open where the match is weak.

>NA|TRBV15|TRBJ1-1
CATSRDRGSSTEAFF
>TRBD2|TRBV27|TRBJ2-7
CASSPLAGVSYEQYF
>NA|TRBV4-1|TRBJ1-4
CASSQQTGYAREKLFF
>TRBD1|TRBV30|TRBJ1-2
CAWSRSYSGTGGFYGYTF
>NA|TRBV5-5|TRBJ2-1
CASSPLSARTEQFF
>TRBD1|TRBV12-5|TRBJ2-1
CASGPGQTPYNEQFF
>NA|TRBV4-1|TRBJ2-5
CASSQGGVEETQYF
>TRBD2|TRBV15|TRBJ2-7
CATSRDRVAGGTAEQYF
>NA|TRBV6-5|TRBJ2-4
CASSNRLADIQYF
>TRBD1|TRBV7-2|TRBJ1-1
CASSVTGGATEAFF
>NA|TRBV6-6|TRBJ1-1
CASSYSISREAFF
>NA|TRBV30|TRBJ2-5
CAWSQVRGETQYF
>TRBD1|TRBV28|TRBJ1-1
CASSLQGGAFF
>NA|TRBV5-1|TRBJ2-7
CASSLAPSRTEPYEQYF
>NA|TRBV27|TRBJ1-2
CASTYRVGYGYTF
>TRBD1|TRBV5-1|TRBJ2-1
CASSLEGQAYNEQFF
>NA|TRBV4-3|TRBJ1-4
CASSPSSGGADEKLFF
>NA|TRBV29-1|TRBJ2-1
CSVGPTGSFYNEQFF
>NA|TRBV19|TRBJ2-6
CASSRQVPSSGANVLTF
>NA|TRBV5-1|TRBJ2-6
CASSFGGSSSGANVLTF
>TRBD2|TRBV7-6|TRBJ2-3
CASSTLAGAGTDTQYF
>TRBD1|TRBV11-3|TRBJ2-5
CASSPLGQTQETQYF
>TRBD2|TRBV7-2|TRBJ2-1
CASSLTSGGASEQFF
>TRBD2|TRBV5-1|TRBJ2-1
CASSSGLAGFDEQFF
>NA|TRBV7-9|TRBJ2-2
CASSLEGAGELFF
>NA|TRBV9|TRBJ1-2
CASSAGGGNYGYTF